This T cell receptor beta chain was sequenced for a study of cytomegalovirus exposure and HLA in healthy donors. Background on the study: One earlier analysis, a look at 150 million to 200 million T cells, found roughly 110 million unique TCR beta sequences.

A word on this clone: The antigen is not known.

Both 60 Vbeta primers and 13 Jbeta primers went into the PCR. Clones were sequenced by immunoSEQ multiplex PCR, and TCRdb holds only the in-frame ones, with some missing. The top ten hold over 4.5% of the sample, which has approximately 160,000 clones, approximately 82% seen once. Whole-study results and caveats: Solely CMV serostatus was available to characterize immune exposure. Researchers reported in a later analysis that common viral pathogens appeared linked to several top clusters.

Sequencing used PBMCs. The receptor comes from a male donor in good health and CMV-seronegative.

CDR3 loop: CASSLPPPTGGNGYTF. The DNA for the CDR3 is TGTGCCAGCAGTTTGCCCCCGCCGACAGGGGGTAATGGCTACACCTTC. This chain links TRBV28 with TRBJ1-2; TRBD1 matches at 9 bases. Germline assignment: CDR1 MDHEN and CDR2 SYDVKM. This CDR3 is 16 amino acids long. J was trimmed by 6 bases and V by 3 bases; bases with no gene match: 11.